This T cell receptor beta chain was found in a study of cytomegalovirus exposure and HLA in healthy donors. The PCR contained 60 Vbeta and 13 Jbeta primers. TCRdb keeps only in-frame clones here, not all; method: immunoSEQ multiplex PCR. This table has about 190,000 clones, around 80% appearing once. On this clone itself: Its antigen is unknown.

Study-wide results and caveats: In most subjects, TCR beta sequences reportedly gave accurate predictions of HLA-A and HLA-B alleles. One variant, a missense change in DCLRE1C, was linked in a later analysis to TCR beta V- and J-gene trimming.

Sample: PBMCs. This TCR was recovered from a man in his forties in good health and CMV-seropositive.

DNA of the CDR3: TGTGCCAGCAGCCCCCGACGGCTACGGGCTGAAGCTTTCTTT. Its protein product is CASSPRRLRAEAFF. The chain combines TRBV7-9 with TRBJ1-1, with unresolved D. Per the germline V gene, CDR1 is SEHNR and CDR2 is FQNEAQ (reference sequence). CDR3 length: 14 amino acids. Trimming took off 5 bases at V and 6 bases at J, with 16 bases between the two ends.